This T cell receptor (beta chain) was retrieved from a study of blood T cell repertoires in COVID-19. Study information: The analysed material was cDNA or gDNA that came from T cells, B-cell-depleted T cells, or PBMCs.

TCRdb's table, derived via immunoSEQ multiplex PCR, lists solely in-frame clones and lacks some. The table has 300,000 to 350,000 clones, approximately 82% seen once. CDR3 size: 13 residues. V was trimmed by 7 bases and J by 1 base, leaving 10 bases between them. The rearrangement uses TRBV12-3 or TRBV12-4 and TRBJ1-1, with D unclear. This clonotype originated in a man aged 25-40 years with active or convalescent COVID-19. Sequencing was done on a sample of peripheral blood. This CDR3 reads CASTELGNTEAFF. In DNA, the CDR3 is TGTGCCAGCACCGAACTTGGGAACACTGAAGCTTTCTTT.